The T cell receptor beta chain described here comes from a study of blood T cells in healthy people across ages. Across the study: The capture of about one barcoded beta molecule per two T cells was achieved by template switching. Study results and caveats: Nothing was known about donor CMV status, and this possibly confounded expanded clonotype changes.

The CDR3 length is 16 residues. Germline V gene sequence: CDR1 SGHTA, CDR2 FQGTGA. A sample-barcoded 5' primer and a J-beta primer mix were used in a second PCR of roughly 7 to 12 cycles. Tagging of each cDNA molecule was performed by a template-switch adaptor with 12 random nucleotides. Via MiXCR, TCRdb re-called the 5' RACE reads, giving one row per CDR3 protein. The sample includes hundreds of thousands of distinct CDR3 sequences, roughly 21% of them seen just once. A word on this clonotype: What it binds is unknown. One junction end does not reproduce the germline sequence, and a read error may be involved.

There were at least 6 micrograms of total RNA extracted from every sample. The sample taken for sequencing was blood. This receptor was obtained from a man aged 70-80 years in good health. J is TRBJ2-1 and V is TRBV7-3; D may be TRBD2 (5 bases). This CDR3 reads CVSSPTGYLTYNEQFF. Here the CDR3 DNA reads TGTGTCAGCAGCCCGACGGGGTACTTAACCTACAATGAGCAGTTCTTC.